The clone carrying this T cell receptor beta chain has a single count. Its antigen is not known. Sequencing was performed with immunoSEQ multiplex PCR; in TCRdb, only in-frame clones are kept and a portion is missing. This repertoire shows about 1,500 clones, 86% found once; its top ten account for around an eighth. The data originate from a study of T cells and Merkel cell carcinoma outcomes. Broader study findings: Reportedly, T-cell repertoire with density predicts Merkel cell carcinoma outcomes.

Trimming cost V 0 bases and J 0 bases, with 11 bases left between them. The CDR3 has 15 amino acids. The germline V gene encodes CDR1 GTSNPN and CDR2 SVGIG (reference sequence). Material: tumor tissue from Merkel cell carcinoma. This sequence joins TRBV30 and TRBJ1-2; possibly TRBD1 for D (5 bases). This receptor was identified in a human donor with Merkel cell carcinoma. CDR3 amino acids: CAWSVRGNPNYGYTF. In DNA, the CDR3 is TGTGCCTGGAGTGTTCGGGGGAACCCTAACTATGGCTACACCTTC.